The source of this T cell receptor beta chain is a study of Ad26.COV2.S vaccination and SARS-CoV-2 variants. About the study: Administration of Ad26.COV2.S was intramuscular, either once or twice 56 days apart.

Treatment reported: roughly 19 received Ad26.COV2.S at low or high dose, single or two shots; 5 received placebo; per-sample allocation not given. Sampling was done on day 63 after the first vaccine or placebo injection. Turning to this clone: What it binds is not known.

Broader study findings: Individuals receiving vaccine had higher spike-specific TCR breadth than placebo recipients did. In TCR breadth and depth analyses, total T cell responses may have been underestimated. Reported findings describe substantial breadth in spike-specific CD8+ and CD4+ T cell responses following vaccination.

Assay used: immunoSEQ multiplex PCR; TCRdb lists only in-frame clones, some missing. The sample carries roughly 410,000 clones, about 80% recorded once. The CDR3 totals 16 residues. After removal of 0 bases from V and 4 bases from J, the junction contained 1 base not matched to a gene. In germline, CDR1 is SGHRS, CDR2 YFSETQ. This receptor was identified in a person between 18 and 65 years old who received the Ad26.COV2.S COVID-19 vaccine or a placebo. The specimen comprised peripheral blood, sampled in a trial of Ad26.COV2.S vaccine versus placebo. The chain combines TRBV5-1 with TRBJ2-2; 12 bases map to TRBD2. The CDR3 is CASSLASGRATGELFF. The CDR3 DNA sequence: TGCGCCAGCAGCTTGGCTAGCGGGAGGGCCACCGGGGAGCTGTTTTTT.